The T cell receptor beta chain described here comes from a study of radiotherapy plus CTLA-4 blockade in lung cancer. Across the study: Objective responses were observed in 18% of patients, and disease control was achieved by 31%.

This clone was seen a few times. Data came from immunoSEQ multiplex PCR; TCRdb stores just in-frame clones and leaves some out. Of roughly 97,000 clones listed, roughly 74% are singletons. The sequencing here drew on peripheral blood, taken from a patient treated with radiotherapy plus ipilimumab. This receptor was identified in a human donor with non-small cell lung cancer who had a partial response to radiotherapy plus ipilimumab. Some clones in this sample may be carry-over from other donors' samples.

The CDR3 DNA follows: TGTGCCAGCACCCCTACCGGGACTAGCGGGATCACGAACACCGGGGAGCTGTTTTTT. It yields the protein CASTPTGTSGITNTGELFF. V and J are TRBV11-1 and TRBJ2-2; 13 positions agree with TRBD2. CDR1 SGHAT and CDR2 FQDESV come from the germline V gene (reference sequence). This CDR3 contains 19 residues. V lost 7 bases, J lost 0 bases, and 11 bases stayed unmatched.